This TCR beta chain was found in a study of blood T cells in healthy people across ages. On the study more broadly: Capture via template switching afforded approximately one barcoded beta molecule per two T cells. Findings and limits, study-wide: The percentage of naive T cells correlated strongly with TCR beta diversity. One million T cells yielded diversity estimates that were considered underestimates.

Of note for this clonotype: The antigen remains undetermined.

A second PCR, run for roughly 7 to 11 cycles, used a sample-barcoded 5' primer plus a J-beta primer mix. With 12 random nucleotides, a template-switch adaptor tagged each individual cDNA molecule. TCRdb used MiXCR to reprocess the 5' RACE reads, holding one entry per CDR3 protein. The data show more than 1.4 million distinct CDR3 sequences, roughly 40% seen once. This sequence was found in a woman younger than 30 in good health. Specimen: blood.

DNA of the CDR3: TGCAGTGCCGTACTACGAGGACAGGGGCGGATGAGAGAGACCCAGTACTTC. It is translated as CSAVLRGQGRMRETQYF. V usage is TRBV20-1 and J usage is TRBJ2-5; 9 nucleotides align to TRBD1. CDR3 size: 17 residues. The germline CDR1 and CDR2 sequences are DFQATT and SNEGSKA (reference sequence). J was trimmed by 4 bases and V by 6 bases; bases with no gene match: 18.